This T cell receptor (beta chain) originates from a study of shared clonotypes between healthy human individuals. The protocol was immunoSEQ multiplex PCR, while the TCRdb copy is restricted to in-frame clones and leaves out a portion. The data contain about 2.4 million clones, around 90% of them seen just once; the ten biggest clones take up more than 0.12%. The CDR3 contains 15 residues. The V and J ends lost 1 base and 3 bases respectively, with 13 bases between them. Germline V gene lookup returns CDR1 SGHTA and CDR2 FQGTGA. The TCR originated in a man aged 18-30 years in good health. The chain has TRBV7-3 and TRBJ2-7; a weak D match, TRBD1 (6 bases). Sample: naive CD4+ T cells sorted from blood. The subset denotes: CD45RA+ positively selected. The CDR3 DNA follows: TGTGCCAGCAGCTTAAGGGGGCAGCCCCGCTACGAGCAGTACTTC. Residues: CASSLRGQPRYEQYF.